This is a list of T cell receptor beta chains from one sample in a study of T-cell reconstitution after alpha-beta-depleted transplantation in children. TCRdb processed the PCR reads anew with MiXCR; each CDR3 protein has one entry. The sample has almost 500,000 distinct CDR3 sequences; 12% are singletons. The input for sequencing was PBMCs from the stem cell graft donor, taken from the stem cell graft. The source is a human donor who donated a stem cell graft to a child with combined immunodeficiency. Both conserved end residues are part of each CDR3. Fields, in order: clone size, D gene, J gene, V gene, CDR3 DNA, CDR3 protein. The D gene is left open where the match is weak. Clone sizes are given selectively: once, few, many, or a class where the clone is expanded.

>few|-|TRBJ1-2|TRBV12-3/TRBV12-4
TGTGCCAGCAGTTCATCCGGGACCGACCATGTACGCTATGGCTACACCTTC
CASSSSGTDHVRYGYTF
>many|TRBD2|TRBJ2-3|TRBV20-1
TGCAGTGCTAGAGATATCCTAGCGGGAGGCACAGATACGCAGTATTTT
CSARDILAGGTDTQYF
>-|-|TRBJ2-1|TRBV20-1
TGCAGTGCTAGAGATTACCCAACGACCTACAATGAGCAGTTCTTC
CSARDYPTTYNEQFF
>few|-|TRBJ2-3|TRBV5-5
TGTGCCAGCAGCTTGGTGGCGCCGCCTACGGATACGCAGTATTTT
CASSLVAPPTDTQYF
>many|TRBD1|TRBJ1-4|TRBV9
TGTGCCAGCAGCCCAATAGGACAGGGTGGCGAAAAACTGTTTTTT
CASSPIGQGGEKLFF
>few|-|TRBJ2-3|TRBV7-7
TGTGCTAGCAGCTTTGGGCGGGCCTACACAGATACGCAGTATTTT
CASSFGRAYTDTQYF
>many|TRBD1|TRBJ2-1|TRBV15
TGTGCCACCAGCGGGGACAGAAGGGGCAATGAGCAGTTCTTC
CATSGDRRGNEQFF
>-|-|TRBJ2-2|TRBV20-1
TGCAGTGCTGGCTTTAGCGACACCGGGGAGCTGTTTTTT
CSAGFSDTGELFF
>few|TRBD1|TRBJ1-5|TRBV19
TGTGCCAGTAGTATTCTACAAATTACAGGGGACCATAGCAATCAGCCCCAGCATTTT
CASSILQITGDHSNQPQHF
>-|-|TRBJ2-6|TRBV30
TGTGCCTGGAAAGCGGAGCGGGTATCTGGGGCCAACGTCCTGACTTTC
CAWKAERVSGANVLTF
>-|-|TRBJ1-1|TRBV9
TGTGCCAGCAGCGTCGAAGGACGCCTGAACACTGAAGCTTTCTTT
CASSVEGRLNTEAFF
>-|-|TRBJ1-1|TRBV20-1
TGCAGTGCGACCGTAACGACACCCACTGAAGCTTTCTTT
CSATVTTPTEAFF
>-|-|TRBJ1-2|TRBV25-1
TGTGCCAGCAGTGAATACGGGGAGCTCTATGGCTACACCTTC
CASSEYGELYGYTF
>once|TRBD2|TRBJ2-7|TRBV12-3/TRBV12-4
TGTGCCAGCTGTTGGATTAAGGCTAGCGGGAGTTCATCTTCTTACGAGCAGTACTTC
CASCWIKASGSSSSYEQYF
>few|TRBD2|TRBJ2-3|TRBV4-2
TGTGCCAGCAGCCAAGATTTGGCTAGCGGGGGGGCAGATACGCAGTATTTT
CASSQDLASGGADTQYF
>few|TRBD1|TRBJ1-2|TRBV12-3/TRBV12-4
TGTGCCAGCAGTCCCCGGGACAGGGTACAAGGCTACACCTTC
CASSPRDRVQGYTF
>many|-|TRBJ1-1|TRBV28
TGTGCCAGCAGTTTATGGAAGGGGAACACTGAAGCTTTCTTT
CASSLWKGNTEAFF
>many|TRBD1|TRBJ2-5|TRBV7-2
TGTGCCATAAGGACAGGGAGACAAGAGACCCAGTACTTC
CAIRTGRQETQYF
>many|-|TRBJ2-1|TRBV7-3
TGTGCCAGCAGCTCCCGCGGGGACTCCTACAATGAGCAGTTCTTC
CASSSRGDSYNEQFF
>few|-|TRBJ1-1|TRBV20-1
TGCAGTGCTCTGCAGAACACTGAAGCTTTCTTT
CSALQNTEAFF
>-|TRBD1|TRBJ2-7|TRBV9
TGTGCCAGCAGCGTAATGCCGGGACAGGAATACGAGCAGTACTTC
CASSVMPGQEYEQYF
>few|-|TRBJ2-2|TRBV10-3
TGTGCCATCAGTGGGAAGGATCCTCATACCGGGGAGCTGTTTTTT
CAISGKDPHTGELFF
>-|TRBD1|TRBJ1-2|TRBV4-2
TGTGCCAGCAGCCAGGTGGACAGGGAGGACTATGGCTACACCTTC
CASSQVDREDYGYTF
>few|TRBD2|TRBJ2-3|TRBV12-3/TRBV12-4
TGTGCCAGCAGTTTCGGACTAGCGGGACAACGCGGTACGCAGTATTTT
CASSFGLAGQRGTQYF
>many|-|TRBJ2-7|TRBV10-3
TGTGCCATCAGTGATAACAACTCCTACGAGCAGTACTTC
CAISDNNSYEQYF
>few|-|TRBJ1-4|TRBV6-1
TGTGCCAGCAGCCGGACTAATGAAAAACTGTTTTTT
CASSRTNEKLFF
>-|-|TRBJ2-1|TRBV5-6
TGTGCCAGCAGCCGCGGAGCGGGCGCTTTCTCCTACAATGAGCAGTTCTTC
CASSRGAGAFSYNEQFF
>many|-|TRBJ2-7|TRBV10-3
TGTGCCATCAGTGATTTGGGGGCTTCCTACGAGCAGTACTTC
CAISDLGASYEQYF
>many|-|TRBJ2-3|TRBV27
TGTGCCAGCAGTCGCCTAGGGGGTAAAGGCACAGATACGCAGTATTTT
CASSRLGGKGTDTQYF
>many|TRBD1|TRBJ2-7|TRBV12-3/TRBV12-4
TGTGCCAGCAGCCGCGGACAGGGCAGGGAGCAGTACTTC
CASSRGQGREQYF
>many|TRBD1|TRBJ1-2|TRBV5-1
TGCGCCAGCAGCCTCGGACAGGCTGGCTACACCTTC
CASSLGQAGYTF
>once|-|TRBJ2-5|TRBV7-2
TGTGCCAGCAGCTTTTTCGGGCGGGGTCGGGAGACCCAGTACTTC
CASSFFGRGRETQYF
>-|TRBD2|TRBJ2-1|TRBV18
TGTGCCAGCTCACTCAGGACTAGCGGACTCTTTAAAGAGCAGTTCTTC
CASSLRTSGLFKEQFF
>few|-|TRBJ2-5|TRBV29-1
TGCAGCGTTAAAGGCTGGGAAGAGACCCAGTACTTC
CSVKGWEETQYF
>-|-|TRBJ1-2|TRBV7-2
TGTGCCAGCAGCCCCTGGGGTCGGCAAGATGGCTACACCTTC
CASSPWGRQDGYTF
>many|-|TRBJ2-4|TRBV12-3/TRBV12-4
TGTGCCAGCAGTTTAGGCGGATTAGCCAAAAACATTCAGTACTTC
CASSLGGLAKNIQYF
>many|TRBD1|TRBJ2-1|TRBV24-1
TGTGCCACCAGTGATTCGACAGGGGACCACAATGAGCAGTTCTTC
CATSDSTGDHNEQFF
>-|-|TRBJ1-6|TRBV6-2/TRBV6-3
TGTGCCAGCAAGGAATTGCTTAATTCACCCCTCCACTTT
CASKELLNSPLHF
>few|TRBD1|TRBJ1-1|TRBV29-1
TGCAGCGTGAGACAGGGGATGAACACTGAAGCTTTCTTT
CSVRQGMNTEAFF
>few|TRBD1|TRBJ1-6|TRBV12-3/TRBV12-4
TGTGCCAGCAGCTTCGACAGGGGTAGCTCACCCCTCCACTTT
CASSFDRGSSPLHF
>few|TRBD1|TRBJ1-2|TRBV20-1
TGCAGTGCTTTCCCCGGGACAGGAACCTTCTATGGCTACACCTTC
CSAFPGTGTFYGYTF
>-|-|TRBJ2-3|TRBV11-2
TGTGCCAGCAGCTCCCCACGGCGGGCTAGGCAGTATTTT
CASSSPRRARQYF
>many|-|TRBJ2-7|TRBV12-3/TRBV12-4
TGTGCCAGCAGTTTGACGGGGACCAGCTACGAGCAGTACTTC
CASSLTGTSYEQYF
>-|-|TRBJ1-6|TRBV7-6
TGTGCCAGCAGCCGATCGAATTCACCCCTCCACTTT
CASSRSNSPLHF
>many|-|TRBJ2-3|TRBV12-5
TGTGCTAGTGGCGATAGTACTGATACGCAGTATTTT
CASGDSTDTQYF
>-|-|TRBJ1-2|TRBV7-3
TGTGCCAGCAGCCCTAACGGACTTTTGTATGGCTACACCTTC
CASSPNGLLYGYTF
>-|-|TRBJ1-2|TRBV5-1
TGCGCCAGCAGCAGCGGACAGTCATTCAATGGCTACACCTTC
CASSSGQSFNGYTF
>few|TRBD1|TRBJ2-5|TRBV18
TGTGCCAGCTCACCACGGACAGGGAATAGGGAGACCCAGTACTTC
CASSPRTGNRETQYF
>-|TRBD2|TRBJ2-3|TRBV20-1
TGCAGTGCTGGGACGGGACTAGCGGGGGGCCTTAGTACGCAGTATTTT
CSAGTGLAGGLSTQYF
>few|-|TRBJ1-1|TRBV28
TGTGCCAGCAGTTTATCCCTCGGCCCGAGGGGCACTGAAGCTTTCTTT
CASSLSLGPRGTEAFF
>-|TRBD1|TRBJ2-1|TRBV29-1
TGCAGCGTTGAACCGGGACAGGGCGAGGACAATGAGCAGTTCTTC
CSVEPGQGEDNEQFF
>many|TRBD2|TRBJ2-2|TRBV9
TGTGCCAGCAGCGTAGAACGGGAGGGGCCCACCGGGGAGCTGTTTTTT
CASSVEREGPTGELFF
>-|-|TRBJ2-7|TRBV6-2/TRBV6-3
TGTGCCAGCACCCTCGGGGTCCTCTACGAGCAGTACTTC
CASTLGVLYEQYF
>few|TRBD2|TRBJ2-3|TRBV6-2/TRBV6-3
TGTGCCAGCAGTTATTTCGGGACTAGCGGAGATACAGATACGCAGTATTTT
CASSYFGTSGDTDTQYF
>-|TRBD1|TRBJ2-2|TRBV5-6
TGTGCCAGCAGCCCCCAGGGACAGGGGATCGGGGAGCTGTTTTTT
CASSPQGQGIGELFF
>many|-|TRBJ2-7|TRBV6-2/TRBV6-3
TGTGCCAGCAGTTACTCGATTGGGGGATCCTACGAGCAGTACTTC
CASSYSIGGSYEQYF
>-|-|TRBJ2-7|TRBV7-9
TGTGCCAGCAGCTCCGGTGATTATTTCCCCTCCTACGAGCAGTACTTC
CASSSGDYFPSYEQYF
>many|-|TRBJ2-5|TRBV7-3
TGTGCCAGCAGCTTTGGTGCTCAAGAGACCCAGTACTTC
CASSFGAQETQYF
>few|-|TRBJ1-1|TRBV2
TGTGCCAGCAGCCGGGGGGGGTGGTCGAACACTGAAGCTTTCTTT
CASSRGGWSNTEAFF
>-|-|TRBJ2-6|TRBV12-3/TRBV12-4
TGTGCCAGCAGTTTTGGTTCTGGGGCCAACGTCCTGACTTTC
CASSFGSGANVLTF